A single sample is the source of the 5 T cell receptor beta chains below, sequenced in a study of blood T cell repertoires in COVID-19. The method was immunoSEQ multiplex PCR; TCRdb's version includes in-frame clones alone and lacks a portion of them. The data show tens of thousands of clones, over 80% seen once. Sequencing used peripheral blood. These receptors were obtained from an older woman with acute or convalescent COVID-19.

CDR3 in DNA: TGTGCCAGCAGCTTAGCAGGGGTGAACACTGAAGCTTTCTTT. Translating gives CASSLAGVNTEAFF. The V gene is TRBV11-2, the J gene TRBJ1-1, with D possibly TRBD1 on 6 matching bases. This CDR3 region has 14 residues. Germline lookup yields CDR1 SGHAT and CDR2 FQNNGV. The V end was cut by 1 base, the J end by 0 bases, with 6 bases between.

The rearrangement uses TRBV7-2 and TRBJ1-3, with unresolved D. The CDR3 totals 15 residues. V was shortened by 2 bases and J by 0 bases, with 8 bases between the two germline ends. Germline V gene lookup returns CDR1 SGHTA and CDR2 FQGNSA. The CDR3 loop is CASSLSQFSGNTIYF. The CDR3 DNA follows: TGTGCCAGCAGCTTATCACAGTTCTCTGGAAACACCATATATTTT.

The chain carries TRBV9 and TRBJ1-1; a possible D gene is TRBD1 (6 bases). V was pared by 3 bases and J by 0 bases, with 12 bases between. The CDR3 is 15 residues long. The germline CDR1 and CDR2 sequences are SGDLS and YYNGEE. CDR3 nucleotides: TGTGCCAGCAGCGCCGGACAGACCATGAACACTGAAGCTTTCTTT. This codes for CASSAGQTMNTEAFF. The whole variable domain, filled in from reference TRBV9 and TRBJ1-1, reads DSGVTQTPKHLITATGQRVTLRCSPRSGDLSVYWYQQSLDQGLQFLIQYYNGEERAKGNILERFSAQQFPDLHSELNLSSLELGDSALYFCASSAGQTMNTEAFFGQGTRLTVV.

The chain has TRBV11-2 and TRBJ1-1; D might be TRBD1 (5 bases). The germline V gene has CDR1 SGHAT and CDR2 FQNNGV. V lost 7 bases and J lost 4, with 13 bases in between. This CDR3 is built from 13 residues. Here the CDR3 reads CASTSRGITEAFF. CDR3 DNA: TGTGCCAGCACCTCCCGGGGGATCACTGAAGCTTTCTTT.

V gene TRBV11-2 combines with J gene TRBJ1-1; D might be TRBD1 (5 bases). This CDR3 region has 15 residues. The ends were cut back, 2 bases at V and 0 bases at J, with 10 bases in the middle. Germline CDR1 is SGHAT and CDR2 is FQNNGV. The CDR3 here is CASSLQGTMNTEAFF. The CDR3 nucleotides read TGTGCCAGCAGCTTACAGGGTACAATGAACACTGAAGCTTTCTTT.